These 23 T cell receptor beta chains share one sample of origin, sequenced in a study of T cell repertoires in cytomegalovirus infection. The antigens for these receptors are not known. TCRdb reprocessed the reads via MiXCR and lists one record per CDR3 protein. The sample yields about 920,000 distinct CDR3 sequences, about a third seen once. The starting material was cultured CD8+ T cells from PBMCs, obtained from culture after CMV antigen stimulation. All receptors come from a human donor in good health (CMV status not recorded). Some clones in this sample may be carry-over from other donors' samples.

This clonotype was found many times. CDR3 protein: CASSYNLQGRVMNTEAFF. The CDR3 coding sequence is TGTGCCAGCAGTTACAATTTGCAGGGGAGAGTCATGAACACTGAAGCTTTCTTT. This sequence joins TRBV6-5 and TRBJ1-1; weak D call: TRBD1 (6 bases). V dropped 2 bases and J dropped 0 bases, with 19 bases sitting between them. From germline, CDR1 is MNHEY and CDR2 SVGAGI. The CDR3 runs 18 residues.

Within the sample, this clonotype is large (0.1 to 1%). The chain has TRBV6-2 or TRBV6-3 and TRBJ2-5; 8 nucleotides agree with TRBD2. The CDR3 has 18 amino acids. With 6 bases clipped from V and 5 bases from J, the junction kept 20 bases outside the gene matches. In germline, CDR1 is MNHEY, CDR2 SVGEGT. CDR3 sequence (DNA): TGTGCCAGCAGAACACCCCGGACTAGCAGGGGAGAGCTGGAGACCCAGTACTTC. It yields the protein CASRTPRTSRGELETQYF.

This chain links TRBV7-9 with TRBJ2-5, with D tentatively TRBD1 (6 bases). Trimming took off 6 bases at V and 2 bases at J, with 7 bases between the two ends. Germline V gene data show CDR1 as SEHNR and CDR2 as FQNEAQ (reference sequence). The length of the CDR3 is 12 residues. CDR3 coding DNA: TGTGCCAGCAGGAGGGGGCAAGAGACCCAGTACTTC. Translated: CASRRGQETQYF.

This clonotype has only a few counts. V gene TRBV7-9 combines with J gene TRBJ1-1; D uncertain. V was trimmed by 1 base and J by 3 bases, leaving 9 bases between them. This CDR3 is built from 14 residues. CDR1 SEHNR and CDR2 FQNEAQ come from the germline V gene (reference sequence). The CDR3 is CASSLVRRDTEAFF. The DNA of the CDR3 is TGTGCCAGCAGCTTAGTCAGGCGGGACACTGAAGCTTTCTTT. Drawing the rest from reference TRBV7-9 and TRBJ1-1, the complete variable domain is DTGVSQNPRHKITKRGQNVTFRCDPISEHNRLYWYRQTLGQGPEFLTYFQNEAQLEKSRLLSDRFSAERPKGSFSTLEIQRTEQGDSAMYLCASSLVRRDTEAFFGQGTRLTVV.

This chain joins TRBV5-1 and TRBJ2-1; D may be TRBD2 (5 bases). V shed 7 bases and J shed 7 bases, with 15 bases lying between them. The CDR3 runs 13 residues. From germline, CDR1 is SGHRS and CDR2 YFSETQ. The chain's CDR3 is CASGLATLNEQFF. The CDR3 DNA follows: TGCGCCAGCGGGCTAGCTACCCTGAATGAGCAGTTCTTC.

The gene calls are TRBV12-3 or TRBV12-4 and TRBJ1-2; D call uncertain. CDR3 length: 13 residues. The V gene lost 1 base and the J gene lost 7 bases, with 10 bases spanning the gap. The CDR3 is CASSLVESGGYTF. CDR3 nucleotides: TGTGCCAGCAGTTTAGTGGAATCGGGTGGCTACACCTTC.

This clonotype was counted only a few times. V usage is TRBV6-2 or TRBV6-3 and J usage is TRBJ2-7; tentatively, D is TRBD1 or TRBD2 (5 bases each). The V end was cut by 2 bases, the J end by 5 bases, with 10 bases between. Germline V gene sequence: CDR1 MNHEY, CDR2 SVGEGT. This CDR3 is built from 13 residues. CDR3 sequence: CASSYERGHEQYV. The CDR3 DNA sequence: TGTGCCAGCAGTTACGAGAGGGGCCACGAGCAGTACGTC.

Of note for this clonotype: At one end, the junction sequence differs from germline, possibly due to a read error. The chain has TRBV24-1 and TRBJ1-1; TRBD1 matches 8 bases. The CDR3 sequence is 13 residues long. The germline V gene encodes CDR1 KGHDR and CDR2 SFDVKD. The CDR3 sequence is CVTGHRGSTEAFF. Here the CDR3 DNA reads TGTGTCACCGGCCACAGGGGGAGCACTGAAGCTTTCTTT.

V and J are TRBV19 and TRBJ2-1; TRBD1 matches 8 bases. CDR1 and CDR2 from the germline V gene are LNHDA and SQIVND (reference sequence). This CDR3 region has 15 residues. J lost 8 bases, V lost 3 bases, and 9 bases had no gene match. The chain's CDR3 is CASSISDRGWDEQFF. In DNA form, the CDR3 reads TGTGCCAGTAGTATCAGTGACAGGGGTTGGGATGAGCAGTTCTTC.

The rearrangement uses TRBV7-9 and TRBJ2-7; D is uncertain. The CDR3 runs 14 residues. V lost 4 bases and J 3 bases, leaving 13 bases between the germline ends. Germline-derived CDR1 and CDR2 are SEHNR and FQNEAQ (reference sequence). The CDR3: CASSSEPPDYEQYV. The CDR3 coding sequence is TGTGCCAGCAGCTCAGAGCCACCGGACTACGAGCAGTACGTC.

Many counts were recorded for this clonotype. V is TRBV12-3 or TRBV12-4 and J is TRBJ1-2; 7 nucleotides agree with TRBD1. The CDR3 loop spans 16 amino acids. The trim removed 5 bases at V and 0 bases at J, leaving 9 bases unmatched. This chain's CDR3 is CASSGTADDANYGYTF. CDR3 nucleotide sequence: TGTGCCAGCAGTGGGACAGCCGATGACGCTAACTATGGCTACACCTTC.

This chain joins TRBV6-2 or TRBV6-3 and TRBJ2-3, with 9 bases that match TRBD2. The V gene end was trimmed by 6 bases and the J gene end by 6 bases; junction bases not matched to a gene: 10. Germline V gene lookup returns CDR1 MNHEY and CDR2 SVGEGT. The CDR3 sequence is 15 residues long. This CDR3 is CASSFSGGPGDTQYF. CDR3 in DNA: TGTGCCAGCAGCTTTAGCGGGGGCCCGGGGGATACGCAGTATTTT.

V gene TRBV11-2 combines with J gene TRBJ2-3; D is unclear. V lost 4 bases, J lost 9 bases, and 14 bases lay in between. This CDR3 spans 13 amino acids. Germline-derived CDR1 and CDR2 are SGHAT and FQNNGV. CDR3 sequence: CASSSRTVHTQYF. The CDR3 DNA reads TGTGCCAGCAGCTCCAGGACGGTTCACACGCAGTATTTT.

This chain joins TRBV12-5 and TRBJ2-5; 9 nucleotides match TRBD1. CDR1 and CDR2 (germline): LGHNT, FRNRAP. Trimming removed 0 bases from V and 4 bases from J; junction bases left unmatched: 6. The length of the CDR3 is 16 residues. The CDR3, as DNA: TGTGCTAGTGGTTTGGTTCCCGGGACAGGGCGAGAGACCCAGTACTTC. Its protein is CASGLVPGTGRETQYF.

The chain combines TRBV27 with TRBJ1-6; D is uncertain. V lost 3 bases and J lost 9, with 18 bases in between. The CDR3 length is 16 residues. Germline CDR1 and CDR2: MNHEY and SMNVEV (reference sequence). CDR3 sequence reads: CASSFSGRRSSSPLHF. In DNA form, the CDR3 reads TGTGCCAGCAGTTTCTCTGGCCGCCGAAGTAGTTCACCCCTCCACTTT.

V is TRBV14 and J is TRBJ2-1; maybe TRBD1 (6 bases). V was cut by 4 bases and J by 6 bases, with 13 bases left in between. CDR1 and CDR2 (germline): SGHDN, FVKESK. The CDR3 totals 14 residues. CDR3 loop: CASSLSVQGNEQFF. In DNA, the CDR3 is TGTGCCAGCAGCCTATCAGTACAGGGCAATGAGCAGTTCTTC.

This chain links TRBV6-6 with TRBJ2-7; 9 bases are a match to TRBD2. The CDR3 runs 17 residues. Losses at the gene ends were 0 bases for V and 5 bases for J; bases not matched to a gene: 11. The germline CDR1 and CDR2 sequences are MNHNY and SVGAGI (reference sequence). As DNA, the CDR3 is TGTGCCAGCAGTTACTCGCCAGGGGCTAGCGGGGAGGACGAGCAGTACGTC. Protein sequence: CASSYSPGASGEDEQYV.

V usage is TRBV7-6 and J usage is TRBJ2-6, with 8 bases aligning to TRBD1. Trimming cost V 3 bases and J 0 bases; bases outside gene matches: 7. The CDR3 is made up of 18 amino acids. The germline CDR1 and CDR2 sequences are SGHVS and FNYEAQ. DNA for the CDR3: TGTGCCAGCAGCTTCCCCCGGGACAGGACCTCTGGGGCCAACGTCCTGACTTTC. Its translation: CASSFPRDRTSGANVLTF.

The genes are TRBV6-2 or TRBV6-3 and TRBJ2-3, with 9 bases matching TRBD1. This CDR3 has 16 amino acids. V trimming: 0 bases; J trimming: 1 base; junction bases outside the gene matches: 2. Germline lookup yields CDR1 MNHEY and CDR2 SVGEGT. This chain's CDR3 is CASSYSTGGGTDTQYF. CDR3 nucleotides: TGTGCCAGCAGTTACTCGACAGGGGGGGGCACAGATACGCAGTATTTT.

The chain is built from TRBV19 and TRBJ1-5, with TRBD1 identical over 8 bases. The V gene's germline CDR1 is LNHDA and CDR2 SQIVND (reference sequence). The CDR3 runs to 16 residues. After removal of 3 bases from V and 6 bases from J, the junction contained 10 bases not matched to a gene. The CDR3 nucleotides read TGTGCCAGTAGTATTGGCAGGGGGCGCGAGGGTCAGCCCCAGCATTTT. Translation gives CASSIGRGREGQPQHF.

The V and J genes are TRBV6-5 and TRBJ2-3, with D hard to call. V shed 0 bases and J shed 0 bases, with 13 bases lying between them. The CDR3 has 17 residues. CDR1 is MNHEY and CDR2 is SVGAGI in the germline V gene. The CDR3 is CASSYSPGETSTDTQYF. CDR3 sequence (DNA): TGTGCCAGCAGTTACTCCCCCGGAGAGACTAGCACAGATACGCAGTATTTT.

This clonotype showed up many times. The genes are TRBV12-3 or TRBV12-4 and TRBJ2-3; TRBD1 matches at 8 bases. The CDR3 runs to 17 residues. The V gene end was trimmed by 5 bases and the J gene end by 4 bases; junction bases not matched to a gene: 14. DNA for the CDR3: TGTGCCAGCAGTGACATCGACAGGGGAGATTCGGCAGATACGCAGTATTTT. This codes for CASSDIDRGDSADTQYF.

V usage is TRBV25-1 and J usage is TRBJ1-2, with TRBD1 as a possible D gene (5 bases). The CDR3 has 15 residues. The V end lost 1 base, the J end lost 3 bases, and 12 bases lay between the germline ends. Germline V gives CDR1 MGHDK, CDR2 SYGVNS. As DNA, the CDR3 is TGTGCCAGCAGTGAATTAGACAGCTCCTACTATGGCTACACCTTC. Protein product: CASSELDSSYYGYTF.